These 29 T cell receptor beta chains were all obtained from the same sample, sequenced in a study of neurological immune-mediated disorders. Time point defined: longitudinal time-point 1 (baseline). One entry per CDR3 protein results from TCRdb running MiXCR on the 5' RACE reads. The data show about 49,000 distinct CDR3 sequences, with roughly 10% seen just once and 1.5% to 2% held by the top ten. Sequenced input: PBMCs. These receptors were collected from a woman between 40 and 55 years old in good health.

At least ten counts were recorded for this clonotype. One junction end disagrees with the germline gene, perhaps due to a read error. This chain uses TRBV7-7 with TRBJ2-2, with TRBD1 matching 8 bases. CDR3 length: 15 amino acids. Germline V CDR1 and CDR2: SSHAT, FNYEAQ (reference sequence). This chain's CDR3 is CASSLQQGGTGELFF. The CDR3 DNA is TGTGCTAGCAGCTTACAACAGGGGGGCACCGGGGAGCTGTTTTTT.

This clonotype was counted at least ten times. The chain has TRBV4-3 and TRBJ2-1; 10 bases align to TRBD1. This CDR3 has 15 amino acids. With V trimmed by 2 bases and J by 9 bases, 7 bases remained unmatched. The germline V gene encodes CDR1 LGHNA and CDR2 YSLEER. The CDR3 DNA is TGCGCCAGCAGCCAATGGCGGGACAGGGGTGGTGAGCAGTTCTTC. Encoded protein: CASSQWRDRGGEQFF.

This clonotype showed up many times. The chain links TRBV11-2 to TRBJ2-5; no reliable D call. V was trimmed by 3 bases and J by 2 bases, leaving 7 bases between them. Germline-derived CDR1 and CDR2 are SGHAT and FQNNGV. The CDR3 is made up of 13 amino acids. The CDR3 DNA is TGTGCCAGCAGCTTTGGCAGTCAAGAGACCCAGTACTTC. This sequence encodes CASSFGSQETQYF.

This clonotype appeared many times. V gene TRBV5-1 combines with J gene TRBJ1-1, with D perhaps matching TRBD1 (5 bases). This CDR3 is 14 amino acids long. Germline V lookup: CDR1 SGHRS, CDR2 YFSETQ. Trimming removed 6 bases from V and 1 base from J, with 13 bases in between. CDR3 in amino acids: CASTMGDRNTEAFF. The CDR3 DNA reads as TGCGCCAGCACTATGGGTGACAGGAACACTGAAGCTTTCTTT. Based on the CDR3 plus reference TRBV5-1 and TRBJ1-1, the full variable domain is KAGVTQTPRYLIKTRGQQVTLSCSPISGHRSVSWYQQTPGQGLQFLFEYFSETQRNKGNFPGRFSGRQFSNSRSEMNVSTLELGDSALYLCASTMGDRNTEAFFGQGTRLTVV.

This clonotype was observed at least ten times. The chain carries TRBV10-3 and TRBJ1-1; 9 nucleotides match TRBD1. This CDR3 comprises 14 residues. V lost 8 bases, J lost 5 bases, and 9 bases stayed unmatched. Germline CDR1 ENHRY, CDR2 SYGVKD. Here the CDR3 reads CAIQAGQGKTEAFF. DNA for the CDR3: TGTGCCATCCAGGCCGGACAGGGGAAAACTGAAGCTTTCTTT.

This clonotype was observed at least ten times. The V and J genes are TRBV18 and TRBJ2-4; D gene uncertain. This CDR3 is built from 15 residues. V lost 0 bases, J lost 3 bases, and 9 bases lay in between. CDR1 and CDR2 from the germline V gene are KGHSH and LQKENI. The CDR3, as DNA: TGTGCCAGCTCACCACCGGTCCCTTACAAAAACATTCAGTACTTC. Protein: CASSPPVPYKNIQYF.

This clonotype was counted many times. The chain uses TRBV20-1 and TRBJ2-7, with D tentatively TRBD1 (6 bases). V dropped 6 bases and J dropped 3 bases, with 12 bases sitting between them. Germline V gives CDR1 DFQATT, CDR2 SNEGSKA (reference sequence). This CDR3 spans 12 amino acids. CDR3 sequence reads: CSAPRGNYEQYF. CDR3 sequence (DNA): TGCAGTGCCCCAAGGGGGAACTACGAGCAGTACTTC.

This clonotype was seen repeatedly, ten times or more. The V gene is TRBV5-1, the J gene TRBJ2-3, with D perhaps TRBD1 or TRBD2 (5 bases each). Trimming shortened V by 0 bases and J by 4 bases, and 18 bases separated the two germline ends. Germline V gene sequence: CDR1 SGHRS, CDR2 YFSETQ. The CDR3 totals 17 residues. CDR3 residues: CASSLAHSPVGADTQYF. Written as DNA, the CDR3 is TGCGCCAGCAGCTTGGCCCACAGTCCAGTGGGGGCAGATACGCAGTATTTT.

In its sample, this clonotype was seen many times. The rearrangement joins TRBV6-5 to TRBJ2-7, with no clear D. The CDR3 totals 13 residues. CDR1 is MNHEY and CDR2 is SVGAGI in the germline V gene. Trimming took off 5 bases at V and 0 bases at J, with 8 bases between the two ends. CDR3 sequence reads: CASSLGSSYEQYF. The CDR3 DNA follows: TGTGCCAGCAGTCTCGGAAGCTCCTACGAGCAGTACTTC.

The sample holds many counts of this clonotype. J is TRBJ2-1 and V is TRBV29-1, with 10 bases aligning to TRBD2. J was trimmed by 4 bases and V by 7 bases; bases with no gene match: 7. The germline CDR1 and CDR2 sequences are SQVTM and ANQGSEA. The CDR3 has 14 amino acids. CDR3 in amino acids: CSARGLAEYNEQFF. The CDR3 region has the DNA TGCAGCGCCCGAGGACTAGCGGAATACAATGAGCAGTTCTTC.

This clonotype was recorded at least ten times. CDR3 DNA sequence: TGCGCCAGCAGCCTTGGCGCACGGGACGACACAGATACGCAGTATTTT. As protein: CASSLGARDDTDTQYF. The rearrangement joins TRBV5-1 to TRBJ2-3; D assignment may be TRBD1 or TRBD2 (5 bases each). The CDR3 covers 16 residues. Germline CDR1 is SGHRS and CDR2 is YFSETQ. V lost 4 bases, J lost 2 bases, and 17 bases lay in between.

This clonotype was recorded many times. The chain carries TRBV5-1 and TRBJ2-5; D is unclear. Trimming took off 0 bases at V and 2 bases at J, with 8 bases between the two ends. The germline CDR1 and CDR2 sequences are SGHRS and YFSETQ. CDR3 length: 14 residues. The CDR3: CASSLGHPQETQYF. The CDR3 nucleotides read TGCGCCAGCAGCTTGGGACACCCACAAGAGACCCAGTACTTC. Full variable domain (remainder filled in from reference TRBV5-1 and TRBJ2-5): KAGVTQTPRYLIKTRGQQVTLSCSPISGHRSVSWYQQTPGQGLQFLFEYFSETQRNKGNFPGRFSGRQFSNSRSEMNVSTLELGDSALYLCASSLGHPQETQYFGPGTRLLVL.

The table lists this clonotype with many counts. The V gene is TRBV5-5, the J gene TRBJ2-7; the D is unclear. V was pared by 1 base and J by 0 bases, with 5 bases between. In germline, CDR1 is SGHKS, CDR2 YYEKEE (reference sequence). The CDR3 covers 13 residues. CDR3: CASSLTYSYEQYF. The CDR3 DNA reads TGTGCCAGCAGCTTGACCTACTCCTACGAGCAGTACTTC.

This clonotype has at least ten counts. The J gene is TRBJ2-7, the V gene TRBV7-2, with 7 positions matching TRBD2. The CDR3 consists of 12 residues. The germline gives CDR1 SGHTA, CDR2 FQGNSA. V lost 5 bases and J lost 6; bases outside the gene matches: 4. Here the CDR3 reads CASSQSGIEQYF. CDR3 nucleotide sequence: TGTGCCAGCAGCCAAAGCGGGATCGAGCAGTACTTC.

This clonotype came up many times. The gene calls are TRBV11-2 and TRBJ2-2; the D gene could be TRBD1 or TRBD2 (5 bases each). V was trimmed by 5 bases and J by 2 bases, leaving 18 bases between them. The CDR3 spans 17 residues. CDR1 and CDR2 from the germline V gene are SGHAT and FQNNGV. The CDR3 region is CASSGWSGTINTGELFF. Written as DNA, the CDR3 is TGTGCCAGCAGCGGCTGGTCCGGGACCATCAACACCGGGGAGCTGTTTTTT.

This clonotype was seen many times. The chain combines TRBV29-1 with TRBJ1-5; the D is unclear. Germline V gives CDR1 SQVTM, CDR2 ANQGSEA. V dropped 4 bases and J dropped 4 bases, with 11 bases sitting between them. The CDR3 length is 13 residues. The CDR3 loop is CSVVQSMNQPQHF. The CDR3 DNA sequence: TGCAGCGTTGTGCAGAGCATGAATCAGCCCCAGCATTTT.

This clonotype has a count of ten or more. This sequence joins TRBV12-3 or TRBV12-4 and TRBJ2-5; TRBD1 matches at 7 bases. V lost 7 bases to trimming and J lost 2 bases; unmatched junction nucleotides: 4. The CDR3 sequence is 13 residues long. The chain's CDR3 is CASKTGEQETQYF. CDR3 nucleotide sequence: TGTGCCAGCAAAACAGGGGAACAAGAGACCCAGTACTTC.

This clonotype was observed many times. In nucleotides, the CDR3 is TGTGCCAGTGGACAGGGAGCCTACAATGAGCAGTTCTTC. As protein: CASGQGAYNEQFF. The rearrangement uses TRBV6-6 and TRBJ2-1, with TRBD1 identical over 8 bases. V lost 9 bases, J lost 2 bases, and 3 bases stayed unmatched. Germline V lookup: CDR1 MNHNY, CDR2 SVGAGI (reference sequence). CDR3 length: 13 amino acids.

The table lists this clonotype with a few counts. The rearrangement uses TRBV6-1 and TRBJ1-4, with D unclear. The CDR3 is 13 amino acids. The germline V gene encodes CDR1 MNHNS and CDR2 SASEGT. V lost 5 bases, J lost 8 bases, and 12 bases lay in between. This CDR3 is CASSPPETEKLFF. CDR3 coding DNA: TGTGCCAGCAGTCCCCCCGAGACCGAAAAACTGTTTTTT.

This chain joins TRBV7-2 and TRBJ1-2; 7 nucleotides agree with TRBD1. CDR3 length equals 11 residues. J was trimmed by 3 bases and V by 10 bases; bases with no gene match: 2. The germline CDR1 and CDR2 sequences are SGHTA and FQGNSA. CDR3 sequence: CAIGQDYGYTF. In DNA form, the CDR3 reads TGTGCCATCGGACAGGACTATGGCTACACCTTC.

This clonotype was seen many times. This chain connects TRBV15 to TRBJ1-1; 9 nucleotides agree with TRBD1. V lost 1 base, J lost 2 bases, and 8 bases stayed unmatched. Germline V gene data show CDR1 as LNHNV and CDR2 as YYDKDF (reference sequence). CDR3 length equals 17 residues. The CDR3 DNA sequence: TGTGCCACCAGCAGAGCTGACAGGGGGGCGGGTAACACTGAAGCTTTCTTT. It translates to CATSRADRGAGNTEAFF.

This clonotype was seen repeatedly, ten times or more. This chain connects TRBV6-2 or TRBV6-3 to TRBJ1-1; 9 bases align to TRBD1. With V trimmed by 7 bases and J by 5 bases, 11 bases remained unmatched. Germline V gene sequence: CDR1 MNHEY, CDR2 SVGEGT. CDR3 length equals 15 residues. The DNA for the CDR3 is TGTGCCAGCACCCCGGGGTTGACAGGGGGAACTGAAGCTTTCTTT. Protein product: CASTPGLTGGTEAFF.

This clonotype appeared many times. The CDR3 nucleotides read TGTGCCAGCAGACCTGAACAGGGGTTTGGCTACACCTTC. This codes for CASRPEQGFGYTF. The chain carries TRBV5-6 and TRBJ1-2; TRBD1 agrees at 7 bases. The CDR3 consists of 13 residues. Germline trimming cut 5 bases from V and 7 bases from J; bases unmatched to any gene: 8. CDR1 and CDR2 from the germline V gene are SGHDT and YYEEEE.

This clonotype has at least ten counts. The chain has TRBV10-3 and TRBJ2-7, with D perhaps given as TRBD1 or TRBD2 (6 bases each). CDR1 and CDR2 (germline): ENHRY, SYGVKD. This CDR3 region has 15 residues. The ends were cut back, 0 bases at V and 6 bases at J, with 15 bases in the middle. CDR3 sequence: CAISESGQLGGEQYF. DNA for the CDR3: TGTGCCATCAGTGAGTCCGGACAGCTCGGGGGCGAGCAGTACTTC.

The chain links TRBV5-1 to TRBJ1-1; D remains ambiguous. The CDR3 covers 13 residues. V was cut by 8 bases and J by 3 bases, with 14 bases left in between. Germline-derived CDR1 and CDR2 are SGHRS and YFSETQ. The CDR3 bases are TGCGCCAGGATCTCCCTTATCGACACTGAAGCTTTCTTT. Encoded protein: CARISLIDTEAFF. The full variable domain, rest sourced from reference TRBV5-1 and TRBJ1-1, is KAGVTQTPRYLIKTRGQQVTLSCSPISGHRSVSWYQQTPGQGLQFLFEYFSETQRNKGNFPGRFSGRQFSNSRSEMNVSTLELGDSALYLCARISLIDTEAFFGQGTRLTVV.

This clonotype was observed at least ten times. The rearrangement uses TRBV5-1 and TRBJ2-3; D may be TRBD1 or TRBD2 (6 bases each). The CDR3 has 15 amino acids. Trimming shortened V by 4 bases and J by 5 bases, and 17 bases separated the two germline ends. Germline CDR1 reads SGHRS; CDR2 reads YFSETQ. CDR3 in amino acids: CASSPSVRGRDTQYF. CDR3 sequence (DNA): TGCGCCAGCAGCCCATCGGTCCGGGGGCGAGATACGCAGTATTTT.

This clonotype was counted only a few times. The chain couples TRBV7-2 to TRBJ2-7, with a tentative D call TRBD2 (7 bases). The ends were cut back, 4 bases at V and 7 bases at J, with 23 bases in the middle. Germline CDR1 reads SGHTA; CDR2 reads FQGNSA. This CDR3 has 16 amino acids. CDR3 region: CASSSHGGLSLEEQYF. The CDR3 DNA sequence: TGTGCCAGCAGCTCACACGGGGGGCTTAGCCTGGAAGAGCAGTACTTC. The variable domain in full, completed from reference TRBV7-2 and TRBJ2-7, reads GAGVSQSPSNKVTEKGKDVELRCDPISGHTALYWYRQSLGQGLEFLIYFQGNSAPDKSGLPSDRFSAERTGGSVSTLTIQRTQQEDSAVYLCASSSHGGLSLEEQYFGPGTRLTVT.

This clonotype was picked up many times. This chain connects TRBV12-3 or TRBV12-4 to TRBJ2-1; the match to TRBD2 covers 14 bases. V trimming: 6 bases; J trimming: 4 bases; junction bases outside the gene matches: 8. There are 17 residues in the CDR3. The CDR3: CASSLWTSGRRYNEQFF. The DNA for the CDR3 is TGTGCCAGCAGCCTATGGACTAGCGGGAGGAGATACAATGAGCAGTTCTTC.

This clonotype occurred a few times. The chain has TRBV6-5 and TRBJ1-2; possible D gene TRBD1, 5 bases. The germline gives CDR1 MNHEY, CDR2 SVGAGI. This CDR3 contains 15 residues. V dropped 2 bases and J dropped 0 bases, with 10 bases sitting between them. Here the CDR3 reads CASSYDSVTNYGYTF. The CDR3 nucleotides read TGTGCCAGCAGTTACGACAGCGTAACTAACTATGGCTACACCTTC.